Reported below is one T cell receptor (beta chain). This clone was seen a few times. Its recognized antigen is unknown. No base qualities exist here, and no much larger clone lies one base off it. The CDR3 numbers 15 residues from cysteine through phenylalanine. Of all the DNA, just the CDR3 is kept, 45 bases in frame from base 1. Clipping removes 3 bases from V and 4 bases from J, with 10 as the unmatched junction base count. CDR1 and CDR2, looked up from the germline V gene (reference sequence), are DFQATT and SNEGSKA. No patient had received any treatment before thyroid surgery. Patient clinical samples collected from the early 2010s to the late 2010s were retrospectively analysed using T-cell receptor beta sequencing. The data belong to a study of metastatic and nonmetastatic thyroid tumors (dated by TCRdb to about 2020). Background for the entire study: Repertoires were compared across peripheral blood and tumor or nodule tissue samples from malignant and benign thyroid patients.

Points the paper makes about the study in general: In both blood and tumor samples, TCR beta diversity was reported to be significantly higher in malignant tumors than in benign nodules.

Libraries were constructed by PCR. Reads for this sample came from an Illumina HiSeq 4000. High-throughput sequencing was used to profile the TCR beta-chain CDR3 region of every patient. The source study handled its data this way. A classifier to discriminate distant-metastatic papillary thyroid cancer patients was built from CDR3 differences across clinicopathological groups. Repertoire diversity was assessed with the Shannon index, and tumor-blood repertoire similarity with the Morisita-Horn index. TCRdb cleaned the public reads at Q25 with fastp, built clones with MiXCR and kept in-frame beta chains. The V and J calls come from TCRdb's annotation, not from the publication. Within this sample are about 64,000 clones, with just over 4% of them counted one time only. Approximately 20% of the sample rests with the top ten.

This clonotype originated in a female donor with papillary thyroid cancer or a benign thyroid nodule (not recorded which). Some clones in this sample may be carry-over from other donors' samples. The material sequenced was blood. The chain is made from TRBV20-1 and TRBJ2-5, and 8 bases in between align with TRBD2. The bases are TGCAGTGCTAGGACCGGGACTAGTGATTTAGAGACCCAGTACTTC. Its translation is CSARTGTSDLETQYF.